Sequencing of this T cell receptor (beta chain) was carried out in a study of T cell repertoires in cytomegalovirus infection (dated by TCRdb to about 2019). The study in broad terms: The HLA type of each donor mattered for the analysis, because public TCR beta signatures pointed to carriage of CMV infection along with the matching HLA type. Overall study outcomes, separate from this receptor: Carriers of CMV infection plus the relevant HLA type were discriminated by the cumulative frequency of public TCR beta family members in the study cohort and in an independent roughly 380-donor cohort. The ex vivo response was dominated by HLA-C-restricted CMV-specific TCR beta clonotypes, which also provided the single most frequent clonotype in two of eight donors.

Reading the germline V gene (reference sequence) gives CDR1 DFQATT and CDR2 SNEGSKA. CDR3 length: 15 amino acids, cysteine to phenylalanine. The sequence is cut down to CDR3 DNA, 45 bases in frame from base 1. On this clonotype itself: Which antigen it targets is not known. A much larger clone differs from this one at a single base, so this may be a read error.

This sample was sequenced with an Illumina HiSeq 1500. TCRdb reworked the public reads: Q25 trimming with fastp, MiXCR clone assembly, productive beta chains retained. Rows are unified per CDR3 protein, each entry keeping the most common DNA and genes. The sample profile shows more than 500,000 distinct CDR3 sequences; 16% of them were found once. More than 20% of the sample lies in the top ten. The sequenced sample was CD8+ T cells from PBMCs. This clonotype was sampled from a human donor in good health (CMV status not recorded). Some clones in this sample may be carry-over from other donors' samples. The sequence is built from TRBV20-1 and TRBJ2-7; a tentative D match to TRBD1 spans 5 bases. The nucleotide sequence is TGCAGTGTTAGAGAGGACAAACTGGGGATCTACGAGCAGTACTTC. Its coded protein is CSVREDKLGIYEQYF.